A selection of T cell receptor beta chains follows, all from one sample in a study of post-analysis software for immune sequencing data. Each CDR3 protein is one row after TCRdb ran MiXCR on the PCR reads. The sample includes approximately 440,000 distinct CDR3 sequences, around 40% of them seen just once. The sequencing sample was made of blood. The receptors derive from a girl aged 5 to 17 with multiple sclerosis. Each CDR3 is given with its conserved first and last residue. The D gene is left open where the match is weak. The size of a clone is reported for some rows only, either as once, few or many, or as a class for expanded clones.

v_gene	d_gene	abundance	len	j_gene	CDR3aa	CDR3nt
TRBV9	NA	NA	14	TRBJ1-6	CASSVTDSYSPLHF	TGTGCCAGCAGCGTAACGGACAGTTATTCACCCCTCCACTTT
TRBV6-1	TRBD2	NA	15	TRBJ2-2	CASSVSSGSSGELFF	TGTGCCAGCAGTGTATCTAGCGGGAGTTCCGGGGAGCTGTTTTTT
TRBV20-1	TRBD1	NA	13	TRBJ1-2	CSADRGLGYGYTF	TGCAGTGCTGACAGGGGGCTGGGCTATGGCTACACCTTC
TRBV29-1	TRBD1	NA	14	TRBJ1-1	CSGQLNRGWTEAFF	TGCAGCGGTCAATTAAACAGGGGTTGGACTGAAGCTTTCTTT
TRBV20-1	NA	few	14	TRBJ2-1	CSASDTSSYNEQFF	TGCAGTGCTAGCGACACGAGCTCCTACAATGAGCAGTTCTTC
TRBV20-1	NA	once	11	TRBJ2-1	CSAPGGSEQFF	TGCAGTGCCCCTGGTGGAAGTGAGCAGTTCTTC
TRBV5-1	NA	few	14	TRBJ2-3	CASSGGMARDTQYF	TGCGCCAGCAGCGGGGGCATGGCTCGTGATACGCAGTATTTT
TRBV6-5	NA	once	16	TRBJ1-1	CASSYSRGRLNTEAFF	TGTGCCAGCAGTTACTCGAGGGGACGGTTGAACACTGAAGCTTTCTTT
TRBV7-2	TRBD2	NA	15	TRBJ2-7	CASSFGLAPFYEQYF	TGTGCCAGCAGCTTTGGACTAGCCCCATTCTACGAGCAGTACTTC
TRBV5-1	TRBD1	few	15	TRBJ1-2	CASSPLTGGTVGYTF	TGCGCCAGCAGCCCCCTGACAGGGGGCACGGTTGGCTACACCTTC
TRBV7-8	NA	NA	14	TRBJ2-7	CASSFRQITYEQYF	TGTGCCAGCAGCTTCCGACAGATTACCTACGAGCAGTACTTC
TRBV5-1	TRBD1	NA	14	TRBJ1-1	CASSLVQGETEAFF	TGCGCCAGCAGCTTGGTCCAGGGGGAAACTGAAGCTTTCTTT
TRBV4-2	TRBD2	NA	18	TRBJ2-6	CASSQELARGSGANVLTF	TGTGCCAGCAGCCAAGAACTAGCGAGAGGTTCTGGGGCCAACGTCCTGACTTTC
TRBV12-3/TRBV12-4	NA	few	16	TRBJ1-1	CASSLRGKTMNTEAFF	TGTGCCAGCAGTTTGAGAGGGAAGACAATGAACACTGAAGCTTTCTTT
TRBV6-2/TRBV6-3	TRBD1	NA	17	TRBJ1-5	CASSPGTGRLGNQPQHF	TGTGCCAGCAGTCCCGGGACAGGGAGATTGGGCAATCAGCCCCAGCATTTT
TRBV19	NA	NA	14	TRBJ1-2	CASSFTRASTGYTF	TGTGCCAGTAGTTTTACCCGGGCTTCCACGGGCTACACCTTC
TRBV28	TRBD1	many	15	TRBJ2-1	CASGVGQGSYNEQFF	TGTGCCAGCGGCGTGGGACAGGGCTCCTACAATGAGCAGTTCTTC
TRBV20-1	TRBD2	NA	15	TRBJ2-7	CSARDRLAISYEQYF	TGCAGTGCTAGAGACCGACTAGCGATCTCCTACGAGCAGTACTTC
TRBV20-1	TRBD1	NA	15	TRBJ2-1	CSASTPGQGSNEQFF	TGCAGTGCTAGTACCCCCGGACAGGGAAGCAATGAGCAGTTCTTC
TRBV3-1	NA	NA	14	TRBJ2-5	CASSLTPREETQYF	TGTGCCAGCAGCCTAACTCCCAGGGAAGAGACCCAGTACTTC
TRBV10-2	NA	many	14	TRBJ1-1	CASSEFWANTEAFF	TGCGCCAGCAGTGAGTTCTGGGCGAACACTGAAGCTTTCTTT
TRBV15	NA	few	15	TRBJ2-7	CATSREDKSSYEQYF	TGTGCCACCAGCAGGGAAGACAAGAGCTCCTACGAGCAGTACTTC
TRBV6-5	NA	NA	14	TRBJ1-2	CASKIRQLSYAYTF	TGTGCCAGCAAAATACGACAGCTATCCTATGCCTACACCTTC
TRBV5-1	NA	few	13	TRBJ2-1	CASSAGTVSGQFF	TGCGCCAGCAGCGCCGGGACCGTTAGTGGGCAGTTCTTC
TRBV12-3/TRBV12-4	NA	few	15	TRBJ2-4	CASSALGIAKNIQYF	TGTGCCAGCAGTGCCCTGGGGATAGCCAAAAACATTCAGTACTTC
TRBV10-1	TRBD1	once	14	TRBJ1-1	CASSEISGGTEAFF	TGCGCCAGCAGTGAGATATCAGGGGGCACTGAAGCTTTCTTT
TRBV27	NA	NA	13	TRBJ2-3	CASSFGVKDTQYF	TGTGCCAGCAGTTTCGGTGTTAAAGATACGCAGTATTTT
TRBV5-1	TRBD1	NA	15	TRBJ1-2	CASSSGTGGNYGYTF	TGCGCCAGCAGCTCCGGGACAGGGGGCAACTATGGCTACACCTTC
TRBV3-1	NA	NA	12	TRBJ1-1	CASSHRSTEAFF	TGTGCCAGCAGCCACAGATCTACTGAAGCTTTCTTT
TRBV5-5	NA	NA	13	TRBJ2-1	CASSPEADNEQFF	TGTGCCAGCAGCCCCGAAGCGGACAATGAGCAGTTCTTC
TRBV9	NA	NA	12	TRBJ2-3	CASSVGTDTQYF	TGTGCCAGCAGCGTTGGCACAGATACGCAGTATTTT
TRBV28	TRBD1	NA	18	TRBJ2-7	CASSVPGQGMGNSYEQYF	TGTGCCAGCAGTGTACCGGGACAGGGAATGGGGAACTCCTACGAGCAGTACTTC
TRBV27	NA	few	16	TRBJ1-2	CASSLTHRTVNYGYTF	TGTGCCAGCAGTTTAACTCATCGGACAGTTAACTATGGCTACACCTTC
TRBV28	TRBD2	NA	15	TRBJ2-7	CASSPTSGSPYEQYF	TGTGCCAGCAGTCCGACTAGCGGGAGTCCCTACGAGCAGTACTTC
TRBV18	TRBD2	NA	15	TRBJ2-7	CASSPVAGESYEQYF	TGTGCCAGCTCACCCGTAGCGGGAGAGTCCTACGAGCAGTACTTC
TRBV5-1	NA	NA	13	TRBJ2-7	CASSLNPRREQYF	TGCGCCAGCAGCTTGAACCCCCGGAGGGAGCAGTACTTC